The 8 T cell receptor beta chains below come from one sample, sequenced in a study of molecular identifiers for immune sequencing clone quantification. One entry per CDR3 protein, called by TCRdb with MiXCR from the PCR reads. The sample consists of about 320,000 distinct CDR3 sequences, under 25% of them appearing once. Sequencing was performed on naive CD8+ T cells from blood, with Jurkat cell RNA spiked in. Subset: FACS-sorted CD8+CD4-CCR7+CD45RA+ naive T cells. These receptors were obtained from a human donor in good health. Some libraries in this study had Jurkat cell RNA spiked in.

This clonotype has more than one count but fewer than ten. It may be a read error: a sequence one base away is much more abundant. The chain has TRBV20-1 and TRBJ2-7, with D uncertain. V was cut by 0 bases and J by 4 bases, with 7 bases left in between. The CDR3 spans 12 residues. Looked up from germline, CDR1 is DFQATT and CDR2 is SNEGSKA (reference sequence). The CDR3 is CSARDLKYEQYF. The CDR3, as DNA: TGCAGTGCTAGAGATCTTAAGTACGAGCAGTACTTC.

This clonotype occurred a few times. As DNA, the CDR3 is TGTGCCAGCAGCTTAGACCCCCTCTCTGGGGCCAACGTCCTGACTTTC. Residues: CASSLDPLSGANVLTF. V gene TRBV11-2 combines with J gene TRBJ2-6; D uncertain. Trimming left V 0 bases short and J 0 bases short, with 6 bases between. This CDR3 is built from 16 residues. Germline values: CDR1 SGHAT, CDR2 FQNNGV.

This clonotype has at least ten counts. J is TRBJ2-3 and V is TRBV11-3; 7 bases match TRBD1. Germline values: CDR1 SGHNT, CDR2 YENEEA. V was clipped by 3 bases and J by 0 bases; unmatched bases: 0. This CDR3 has 14 residues. CDR3 coding DNA: TGTGCCAGCAGCTTGGGACAGAGCACAGATACGCAGTATTTT. The encoded protein is CASSLGQSTDTQYF.

This clonotype has ten or more counts. V usage is TRBV5-5 and J usage is TRBJ1-5; the match to TRBD1 covers 7 bases. The V gene end was trimmed by 4 bases and the J gene end by 2 bases; junction bases not matched to a gene: 9. The CDR3 has 16 amino acids. Germline CDR1 reads SGHKS; CDR2 reads YYEKEE (reference sequence). The DNA for the CDR3 is TGTGCCAGCAGCCCCGGGACAGCCAGAGGCAATCAGCCCCAGCATTTT. This encodes CASSPGTARGNQPQHF.

This clonotype came up many times. The V call is TRBV5-1, the J call TRBJ1-1, with no clear D. V was cut by 2 bases and J by 3 bases, with 11 bases left in between. The germline gives CDR1 SGHRS, CDR2 YFSETQ. CDR3 size: 14 residues. CDR3 amino acids: CASSFVTTDTEAFF. The CDR3 DNA sequence: TGCGCCAGCAGCTTTGTGACAACTGACACTGAAGCTTTCTTT.

This clonotype has more than one count but fewer than ten. The genes are TRBV9 and TRBJ2-1; D is possibly TRBD1 or TRBD2 (5 bases each). Germline V gene data show CDR1 as SGDLS and CDR2 as YYNGEE. Between the trimmed V and J ends, which lost 1 base and 10 bases, there was a span of 15 bases. The CDR3 loop spans 14 amino acids. CDR3 DNA: TGTGCCAGCAGCGTAATGCACGGGACCTCCGAGCAGTTCTTC. Encoded protein: CASSVMHGTSEQFF.

About this clonotype itself: A much bigger clone sits one base away, suggesting this may be a read error. The J gene is TRBJ2-2, the V gene TRBV20-1, with 11 nucleotides matching TRBD2. CDR1 and CDR2 (germline): DFQATT, SNEGSKA (reference sequence). This CDR3 spans 15 amino acids. The CDR3 region is CSARLAGWGTGELSF. The CDR3, as DNA: TGCAGTGCTCGACTAGCGGGGTGGGGCACCGGGGAGCTGTCTTTT.

The gene calls are TRBV27 and TRBJ1-5; TRBD1 matches at 7 bases. The CDR3 extends over 14 amino acids. Looked up from germline, CDR1 is MNHEY and CDR2 is SMNVEV (reference sequence). The J segment lost 9 bases and the V segment lost 4 bases, leaving 9 bases of the junction unmatched. The CDR3 bases are TGTGCCAGCAGTTCTACCGGGACAGATGCGCCCCAGCATTTT. It is translated as CASSSTGTDAPQHF.